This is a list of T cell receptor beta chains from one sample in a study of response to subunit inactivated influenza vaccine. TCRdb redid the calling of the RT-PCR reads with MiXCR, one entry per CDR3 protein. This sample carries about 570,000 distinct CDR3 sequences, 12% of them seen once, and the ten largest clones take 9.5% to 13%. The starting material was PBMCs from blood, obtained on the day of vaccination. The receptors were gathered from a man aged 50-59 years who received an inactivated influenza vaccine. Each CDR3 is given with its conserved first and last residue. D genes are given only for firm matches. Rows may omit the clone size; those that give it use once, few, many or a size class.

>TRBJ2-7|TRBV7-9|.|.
TGTGCCAGCAGCCCCTGGGAGGGGGCCTACGAGCAGTACTTC
CASSPWEGAYEQYF
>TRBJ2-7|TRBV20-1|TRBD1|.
TGCAGTGCCACCGGGACAGGGGGCGCAGGAAGAGAGCAGTACTTC
CSATGTGGAGREQYF
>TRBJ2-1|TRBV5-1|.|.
TGCGCCAGCAGCTTGGAAGGGTCCGGGCGACTAGGGGTAGATGAGCAGTTCTTC
CASSLEGSGRLGVDEQFF
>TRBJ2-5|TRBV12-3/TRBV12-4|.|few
TGTGCCAGCAGCACCGACAGCCAAGAGACCCAGTACTTC
CASSTDSQETQYF
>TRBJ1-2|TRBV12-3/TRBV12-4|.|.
TGTGCCAGCAGTTTGTACCTCGCCCCCTATGGCTACACCTTC
CASSLYLAPYGYTF
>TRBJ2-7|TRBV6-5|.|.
TGTGCCAGCAGTTACTCGCCGAGCTACGAGCAGTACTTC
CASSYSPSYEQYF
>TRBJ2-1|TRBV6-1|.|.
TGTGCCAGCAGCCTGGACCCCGGTAGTGAGCAGTTCTTC
CASSLDPGSEQFF
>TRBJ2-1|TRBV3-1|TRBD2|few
TGTGCCAGCAGCCAACACGCCGGGACTAGCCCGAGGGAGCAGTTCTTC
CASSQHAGTSPREQFF
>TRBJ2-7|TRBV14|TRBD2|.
TGTGCCAGCAGCCCCAGACTAGCGGGAGTTTGGGAGCAGTACTTC
CASSPRLAGVWEQYF
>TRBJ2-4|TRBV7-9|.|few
TGTGCCAGCACCCTAAGTGGGGGAAACATTCAGTACTTC
CASTLSGGNIQYF
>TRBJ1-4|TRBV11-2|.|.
TGTGCCAGCAGGGGGGGGGGGATGAATGAAAAACTGTTTTTT
CASRGGGMNEKLFF
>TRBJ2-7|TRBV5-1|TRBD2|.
TGCGCCAGCAGTACTAGCGGTGCCTCCTACGAGCAGTACTTC
CASSTSGASYEQYF
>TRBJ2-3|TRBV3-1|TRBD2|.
TGTGCCAGCAGCCAGAATTCACTAGCGGGAACTAGCACAGATACGCAGTATTTT
CASSQNSLAGTSTDTQYF
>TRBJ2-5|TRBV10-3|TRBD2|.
TGTGCCATCAGTGAGTCGAGCGGGGGGGCGAAGGAGACCCAGTACTTC
CAISESSGGAKETQYF
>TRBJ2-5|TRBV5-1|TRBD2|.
TGCGCCAGCAGCGACCCGGGGCTAGCGGGGGGAGAGACCCAGTACTTC
CASSDPGLAGGETQYF
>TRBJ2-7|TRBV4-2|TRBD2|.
TGTGCCAGCAGCCCTCTCCCCAGCGAGCGGGGCAGTTACGAGCAGTACTTC
CASSPLPSERGSYEQYF
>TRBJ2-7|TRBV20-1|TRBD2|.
TGCAGTGCTCCCCGACTAGCGGGAAACTACGAGCAGTACTTC
CSAPRLAGNYEQYF
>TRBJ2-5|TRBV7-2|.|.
TGTGCCAGCAGCTCCCGACTGGAAGAGACCCAGTACTTC
CASSSRLEETQYF
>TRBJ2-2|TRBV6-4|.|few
TGTGCCAGCAGTCCGACAGGCGTGAACACCGGGGAGCTGTTTTTT
CASSPTGVNTGELFF
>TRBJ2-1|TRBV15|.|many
TGTGCCACCAGCAAGTACAATGAGCAGTTCTTC
CATSKYNEQFF
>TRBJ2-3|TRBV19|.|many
TGTGCCAGTAGTTTCCGCGACGGACGAGATACGCAGTATTTT
CASSFRDGRDTQYF
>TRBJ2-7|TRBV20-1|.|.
TGCAGTGCTAGAGATGGTGCCAGGGCCTACGAGCAGTACTTC
CSARDGARAYEQYF
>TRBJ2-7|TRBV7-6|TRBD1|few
TGTGCCAGCAGCTTAGCACAGGGGGCCGAGCAGTACTTC
CASSLAQGAEQYF
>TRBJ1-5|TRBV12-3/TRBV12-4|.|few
TGTGCCAGCAGTTTTGGTCGTGGTCCGGGGCCCTGGGCCCAGCATTTT
CASSFGRGPGPWAQHF
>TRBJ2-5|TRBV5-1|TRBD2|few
TGCGCCAGCAGCTTGACTAGCGGGAGTGTCCAAGAGACCCAGTACTTC
CASSLTSGSVQETQYF
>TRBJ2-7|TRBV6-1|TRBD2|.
TGTGCCAGCACCCGGATGAACGGGGGGGATCTCTACGAGCAGTACTTC
CASTRMNGGDLYEQYF
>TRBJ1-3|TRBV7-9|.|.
TGTGCCAGCAGCCCCCTGGGACACTCTGGAAACACCATATATTTT
CASSPLGHSGNTIYF
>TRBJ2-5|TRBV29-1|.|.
TGCAGCGCATCGGACACTACGTACCAAGAGACCCAGTACTTC
CSASDTTYQETQYF
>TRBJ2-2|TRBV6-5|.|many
TGTGCCAGCAGTTACAGGGCCGGAACCGGGGAGCTGTTTTTT
CASSYRAGTGELFF
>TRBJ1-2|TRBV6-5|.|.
TGTGCCAGCAGTTATGTTGCAGGGGAGAAAACTAACTATGGCTACACCTTC
CASSYVAGEKTNYGYTF
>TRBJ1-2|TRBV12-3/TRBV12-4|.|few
TGTGCCAGCAGCCCCTCACGGGACTATGGCTACACCTTC
CASSPSRDYGYTF
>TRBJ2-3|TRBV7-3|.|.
TGTGCCAGCAGCCCCGGGGTCGCGGATAGCACAGATACGCAGTATTTT
CASSPGVADSTDTQYF
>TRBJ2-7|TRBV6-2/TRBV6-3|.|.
TGTGCCAGCAGTTACGCGGATTTCTACGAGCAGTACTTC
CASSYADFYEQYF
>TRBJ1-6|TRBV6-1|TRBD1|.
TGTGCCAGCAGTGGACAGGGTTGGAATTCACCCCTCCACTTT
CASSGQGWNSPLHF
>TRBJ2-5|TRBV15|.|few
TGTGCCACCAGCAGACCAACGTACCAAGAGACCCAGTACTTC
CATSRPTYQETQYF
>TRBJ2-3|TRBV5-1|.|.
TGCGCCAGCAGCTTGGAAGCCCCAGATACGCAGTATTTT
CASSLEAPDTQYF
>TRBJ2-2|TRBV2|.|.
TGTGCCAGCAGTCTCCAGGCATACACCGGGGAGCTGTTTTTT
CASSLQAYTGELFF
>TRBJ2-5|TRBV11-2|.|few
TGTGCCAGCAGCTCGTGGATCCAAGAGACCCAGTACTTC
CASSSWIQETQYF
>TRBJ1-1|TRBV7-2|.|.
TGTGCCAGCAGCTTAGCGCGGACAGCGAACACTGAAGCTTTCTTT
CASSLARTANTEAFF
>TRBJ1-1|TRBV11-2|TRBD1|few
TGTGCCAGCAGCTCCTACCGAAAGGGACAGGGAAGGGGCATGAACACTGAAGCTTTCTTT
CASSSYRKGQGRGMNTEAFF
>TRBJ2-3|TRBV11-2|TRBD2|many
TGTGCCAGCAGCAATAAGCGGGGGGGCAGAGATACGCAGTATTTT
CASSNKRGGRDTQYF
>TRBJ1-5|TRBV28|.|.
TGTGCCAGCAGTTTTGTCGAGGGGTGGGTCAATCAGCCCCAGCATTTT
CASSFVEGWVNQPQHF
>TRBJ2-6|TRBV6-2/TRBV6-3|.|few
TGTGCCAGCAGTTACGGCGCGTTCTCTGGGGCCAACGTCCTGACTTTC
CASSYGAFSGANVLTF
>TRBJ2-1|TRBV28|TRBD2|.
TGTGCCAGCAGTCGCGGGGGGACCTACAATGAGCAGTTCTTC
CASSRGGTYNEQFF
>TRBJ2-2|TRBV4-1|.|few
TGCGCCAGCAGTACTCAGGGGGGGCAGAGCGGGGAGCTGTTTTTT
CASSTQGGQSGELFF
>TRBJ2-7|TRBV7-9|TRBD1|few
TGTGCCAGCAGCCTCCGGGACAGGGGGCGCGTTGAGCAGTACTTC
CASSLRDRGRVEQYF
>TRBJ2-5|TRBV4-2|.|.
TGTGCCAGCAGCCAAGTCGGTTTCGGGTTGGAGACCCAGTACTTC
CASSQVGFGLETQYF
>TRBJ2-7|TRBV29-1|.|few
TGCAGCGTTGGGATGGTGTTGGACTCTGAGCAGTACTTC
CSVGMVLDSEQYF
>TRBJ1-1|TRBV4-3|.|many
TGCGCCAGCAGCCAAGAACGGATGAACACTGAAGCTTTCTTT
CASSQERMNTEAFF
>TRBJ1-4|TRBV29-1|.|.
TGCAGCGTTGAAGGAACGGGGCCGAGCGTGAGAAAACTGTTTTTT
CSVEGTGPSVRKLFF
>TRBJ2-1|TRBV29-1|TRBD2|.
TGCAGCGTTGGCGTGGCAGCGGGGCTTGTGGATGAGCAGTTCTTC
CSVGVAAGLVDEQFF
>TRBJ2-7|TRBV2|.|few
TGTGCCAGCAGTGAAAGGGACCTCCGCCTAAGGCAGTACTTC
CASSERDLRLRQYF
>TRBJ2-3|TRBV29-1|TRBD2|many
TGCAGCGTCGCACTAGCGGCTACCACAGATACGCAGTATTTT
CSVALAATTDTQYF
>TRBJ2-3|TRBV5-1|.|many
TGCGCCAGCAGCTTGCGGCAGCGCACAGATACGCAGTATTTT
CASSLRQRTDTQYF
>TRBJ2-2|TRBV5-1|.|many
TGCGCCAGCAGGCCTCAGGGATCCAACACCGGGGAGCTGTTTTTT
CASRPQGSNTGELFF
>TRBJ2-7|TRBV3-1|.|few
TGTGCCAGCAGCCAAGCAGTCTCCTACGAGCAGTACTTC
CASSQAVSYEQYF
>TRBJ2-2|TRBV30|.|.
TGTGCCTGTCTCACATTTAACACCGGGGAGCTGTTTTTT
CACLTFNTGELFF
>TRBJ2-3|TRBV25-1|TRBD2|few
TGTGCCAGCAGTGAATGGGCTAGCGGGAGCACAGATACGCAGTATTTT
CASSEWASGSTDTQYF
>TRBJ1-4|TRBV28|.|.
TGTGCCATGAGCTTGTGGGGGAATGGCGAAAAACTGTTTTTT
CAMSLWGNGEKLFF